These 20 T cell receptor beta chains share one sample of origin, sequenced in a study of cytomegalovirus exposure and HLA in healthy donors. PCR used 60 Vbeta primers and 13 Jbeta primers. The data were produced by immunoSEQ multiplex PCR, yet TCRdb's version contains in-frame clones alone and is incomplete. Of about 120,000 clones in the sample, around 60% were seen once. Sequenced sample: PBMCs. The source is a man aged 35 to 55 in good health and CMV-seropositive.

V gene TRBV19 combines with J gene TRBJ1-2; D gene uncertain. Germline V CDR1 and CDR2: LNHDA, SQIVND (reference sequence). V was clipped by 2 bases and J by 6 bases, with 10 bases between them. This CDR3 is built from 13 residues. For the CDR3, the DNA is TGTGCCAGTAGTATATCAGTAATCCATGGCTACACCTTC. Its translation is CASSISVIHGYTF.

The V and J genes are TRBV9 and TRBJ2-3; 7 nucleotides agree with TRBD1. Losses at the gene ends were 3 bases for V and 6 bases for J; bases not matched to a gene: 10. Looked up from germline, CDR1 is SGDLS and CDR2 is YYNGEE. This CDR3 is built from 15 residues. CDR3 in amino acids: CASSGGGEGTDTQYF. For the CDR3, the DNA is TGTGCCAGCAGCGGAGGGGGCGAGGGGACGGATACGCAGTATTTT.

V is TRBV6-5 and J is TRBJ2-5, with 7 bases fitting TRBD2. The V and J ends lost 8 bases and 5 bases, in that order; junction bases with no gene match: 11. Per germline, CDR1 MNHEY and CDR2 SVGAGI. The CDR3 has 14 residues. The DNA for the CDR3 is TGTGCCAGCGGGAGAGGTAGCGGGCGGGAGACCCAGTACTTC. Translated, it gives CASGRGSGRETQYF.

V usage is TRBV2 and J usage is TRBJ2-2; TRBD1 is a possible D gene (6 bases). Germline assignment: CDR1 SNHLY and CDR2 FYNNEI. V dropped 1 base and J dropped 6 bases, with 9 bases sitting between them. This CDR3 is 14 amino acids long. The chain's CDR3 is CASSEVEGAGELFF. In DNA form, the CDR3 reads TGTGCCAGCAGTGAAGTCGAGGGGGCCGGGGAGCTGTTTTTT.

A few counts support this clone. V is TRBV10-3 and J is TRBJ1-4; D may be TRBD1 (5 bases). Trimming took off 4 bases at V and 8 bases at J, with 8 bases between the two ends. The CDR3 runs 12 residues. CDR1 is ENHRY and CDR2 is SYGVKD in the germline V gene. Here the CDR3 DNA reads TGTGCCATCAGTGCTGACAGCGAAAAACTGTTTTTT. It encodes CAISADSEKLFF.

This sequence joins TRBV27 and TRBJ2-5; D possibly corresponds to TRBD2 (6 bases). V was trimmed by 4 bases and J by 2 bases, leaving 14 bases between them. CDR3 size: 15 residues. Germline values: CDR1 MNHEY, CDR2 SMNVEV (reference sequence). CDR3: CASSSPGTQQETQYF. The CDR3 DNA reads TGTGCCAGCAGTTCCCCCGGGACTCAGCAAGAGACCCAGTACTTC.

This rearrangement joins TRBV9 to TRBJ2-7, with D maybe TRBD1 (6 bases). The CDR3 is 14 amino acids. Germline V gene lookup returns CDR1 SGDLS and CDR2 YYNGEE. Between the trimmed V and J ends, which lost 3 bases and 1 base, there was a span of 11 bases. CDR3 nucleotide sequence: TGTGCCAGCAGCGAGGGGGACATTTCCTACGAGCAGTACTTC. Protein product: CASSEGDISYEQYF.

On this clone: This CDR3 is also generated by other DNA sequences in the sample. This sequence joins TRBV9 and TRBJ1-1; no firm D call. The germline V gene encodes CDR1 SGDLS and CDR2 YYNGEE. The CDR3 consists of 13 residues. The V gene lost 1 base and the J gene lost 2 bases, with 6 bases spanning the gap. CDR3 protein: CASSVTGNTEAFF. The CDR3 coding sequence is TGTGCCAGCAGCGTAACGGGAAACACTGAAGCTTTCTTT.

Details on this clone: The same CDR3 is also encoded by other DNA sequences in this sample. The CDR3 sequence: CASSLRETQYF. CDR3 DNA: TGTGCCAGCAGCTTGCGGGAGACCCAGTACTTC. This sequence joins TRBV5-6 and TRBJ2-5; the D is unclear. The CDR3 is 11 residues long. Germline CDR1 and CDR2: SGHDT and YYEEEE. The V end lost 1 base, the J end lost 5 bases, and 3 bases lay between the germline ends.

This clone was seen a few times. The rearrangement links TRBV7-2 to TRBJ1-1; D not certain. This CDR3 comprises 12 residues. CDR1 and CDR2 (germline): SGHTA, FQGNSA. Trimming shortened V by 5 bases and J by 5 bases, and 9 bases separated the two germline ends. DNA for the CDR3: TGTGCCAGCAGCCAGACCAGGACTGAAGCTTTCTTT. Amino acids: CASSQTRTEAFF.

This rearrangement joins TRBV7-8 to TRBJ1-2, with D maybe TRBD1 (5 bases). The V gene lost 5 bases and the J gene lost 0 bases, with 19 bases spanning the gap. Germline CDR1 reads SGHVS; CDR2 reads FQNEAQ. The length of the CDR3 is 17 residues. The DNA for the CDR3 is TGTGCCAGCAGCCCTCGGGTCGATGGACAAGCTAACTATGGCTACACCTTC. Encoded protein: CASSPRVDGQANYGYTF. The full variable domain, in which reference TRBV7-8 and TRBJ1-2 provide the parts outside the CDR3, is GAGVSQSPRYKVAKRGQDVALRCDPISGHVSLFWYQQALGQGPEFLTYFQNEAQLDKSGLPSDRFFAERPEGSVSTLKIQRTQQEDSAVYLCASSPRVDGQANYGYTFGSGTRLTVV.

This clone has only one observation. The V gene is TRBV10-3, the J gene TRBJ2-1; maybe TRBD2 (5 bases). The CDR3 totals 15 residues. Germline CDR1 is ENHRY and CDR2 is SYGVKD. The V gene lost 10 bases and the J gene lost 7 bases, with 23 bases spanning the gap. The CDR3: CATSQIAGPGNEQFF. The CDR3 nucleotides read TGTGCCACCAGCCAGATAGCTGGCCCGGGAAATGAGCAGTTCTTC.

This clone has a single count. The genes are TRBV6-6 and TRBJ1-1; D is perhaps TRBD1 (5 bases). CDR1 and CDR2 (germline): MNHNY, SVGAGI (reference sequence). There are 12 residues in the CDR3. Trimming left V 5 bases short and J 7 bases short, with 11 bases between. The CDR3: CASSIRADEAFF. For the CDR3, the DNA is TGTGCCAGCAGTATCAGGGCCGATGAAGCTTTCTTT.

This clone was counted a single time. The gene calls are TRBV6-4 and TRBJ2-3; 9 nucleotides agree with TRBD2. With 3 bases clipped from V and 4 bases from J, the junction kept 5 bases outside the gene matches. This CDR3 spans 15 amino acids. Germline CDR1 is MRHNA and CDR2 is SNTAGT. CDR3 nucleotide sequence: TGTGCCAGCAGTGAGGAAGCGGGAGGTTCAGATACGCAGTATTTT. Translated, it gives CASSEEAGGSDTQYF.

A few counts support this clone. This chain uses TRBV19 with TRBJ2-1, with D perhaps TRBD1 (5 bases). CDR1 is LNHDA, CDR2 SQIVND, per germline (reference sequence). The CDR3 totals 17 residues. The V gene lost 4 bases and the J gene lost 0 bases, with 16 bases spanning the gap. The DNA of the CDR3 is TGTGCCAGTAGTACCTACTCTCAGGGCAGCTCCTACAATGAGCAGTTCTTC. Translated, it gives CASSTYSQGSSYNEQFF.

This clone was seen a few times. The gene calls are TRBV6-4 and TRBJ2-3, with D possibly TRBD1 on 6 matching bases. V shed 4 bases and J shed 4 bases, with 15 bases lying between them. Germline assignment: CDR1 MRHNA and CDR2 SNTAGT. This CDR3 is 15 amino acids long. CDR3 region: CASSVQGRGPDTQYF. The CDR3 DNA follows: TGTGCCAGCAGTGTTCAGGGGCGCGGTCCAGATACGCAGTATTTT.

This rearrangement joins TRBV11-2 to TRBJ2-5; D perhaps matches TRBD1 (5 bases). Germline V gives CDR1 SGHAT, CDR2 FQNNGV. With 5 bases removed from V and 4 bases from J, the gap between germline ends came to 14 bases. CDR3 length equals 14 residues. CDR3 in DNA: TGTGCCAGCAGCACCGCGCGCAGGGCAGAGACCCAGTACTTC. The encoded protein is CASSTARRAETQYF.

V gene TRBV10-3 combines with J gene TRBJ2-5, with 7 bases that match TRBD1. In germline, CDR1 is ENHRY, CDR2 SYGVKD. Unmatched junction bases numbered 4, after V lost 6 bases and J lost 3 bases. The CDR3 is made up of 13 amino acids. The CDR3 DNA reads as TGTGCCATCAGGTTAGGACAGGAAGAGACCCAGTACTTC. Translating it yields CAIRLGQEETQYF.

This clone showed up just a few times. This rearrangement joins TRBV5-1 to TRBJ1-2; 8 nucleotides agree with TRBD1. V lost 4 bases to trimming and J lost 6 bases; unmatched junction nucleotides: 8. The CDR3 spans 14 residues. Germline CDR1 and CDR2: SGHRS and YFSETQ. This CDR3 reads CASSRDRGPNGYTF. The CDR3 DNA sequence: TGCGCCAGCAGCCGTGACAGGGGCCCCAATGGCTACACCTTC.

A few counts support this clone. This chain's CDR3 is CASWGREFSGNTIYF. In nucleotides, the CDR3 is TGTGCCAGCTGGGGGAGGGAGTTCTCTGGAAACACCATATATTTT. V usage is TRBV28 and J usage is TRBJ1-3; weak D call: TRBD1 (5 bases). Trimming pared 8 bases from V and 0 bases from J, leaving 14 bases between. CDR1 and CDR2 from the germline V gene are MDHEN and SYDVKM. The CDR3 extends over 15 amino acids.